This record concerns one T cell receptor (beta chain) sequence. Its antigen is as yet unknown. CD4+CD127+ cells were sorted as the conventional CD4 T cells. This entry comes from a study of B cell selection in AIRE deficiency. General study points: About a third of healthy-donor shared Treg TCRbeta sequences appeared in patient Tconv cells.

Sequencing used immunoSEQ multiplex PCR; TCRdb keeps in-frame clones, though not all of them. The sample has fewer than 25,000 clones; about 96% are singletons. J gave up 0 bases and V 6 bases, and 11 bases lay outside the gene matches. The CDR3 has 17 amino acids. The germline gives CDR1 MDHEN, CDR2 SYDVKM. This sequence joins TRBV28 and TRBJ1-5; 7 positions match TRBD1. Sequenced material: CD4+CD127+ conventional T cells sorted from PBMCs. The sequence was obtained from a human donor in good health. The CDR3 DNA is TGTGCCAGCAGGGAAGACAGGGAACTTTATAGCAATCAGCCCCAGCATTTT. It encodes CASREDRELYSNQPQHF.